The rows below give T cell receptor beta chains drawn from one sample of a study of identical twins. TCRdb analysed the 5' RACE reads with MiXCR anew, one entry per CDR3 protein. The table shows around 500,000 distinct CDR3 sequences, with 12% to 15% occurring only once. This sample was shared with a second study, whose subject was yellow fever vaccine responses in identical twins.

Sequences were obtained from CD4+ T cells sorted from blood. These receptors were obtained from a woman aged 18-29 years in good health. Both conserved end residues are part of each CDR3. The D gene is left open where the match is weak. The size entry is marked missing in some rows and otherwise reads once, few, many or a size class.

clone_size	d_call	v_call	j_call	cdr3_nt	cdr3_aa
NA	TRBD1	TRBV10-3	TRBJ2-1	TGTGCCATCGCAATAAAGACAGGGAGCGAGTTCTTC	CAIAIKTGSEFF
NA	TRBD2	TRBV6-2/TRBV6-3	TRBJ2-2	TGTGCCAGCAGTTACAGGGGACTAGCGACCGGGGAGCTGTTTTTT	CASSYRGLATGELFF
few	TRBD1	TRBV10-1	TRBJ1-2	TGCGCCAGCAGTGGACGGACAGGGTTCATCTATGGCTACACCTTC	CASSGRTGFIYGYTF
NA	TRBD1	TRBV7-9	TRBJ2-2	TGTGCCAGCAATGGGATACGGGACAGGATTACCGGGGAGCTGTTTTTT	CASNGIRDRITGELFF
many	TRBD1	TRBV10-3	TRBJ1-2	TGTGCCATCAGGCAGGACAGGGGGGATGGCTACACCTTC	CAIRQDRGDGYTF
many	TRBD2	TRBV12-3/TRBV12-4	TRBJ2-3	TGTGCCAGCAGTTTACGACGGGGGGGGGGCACAGATACGCAGTATTTT	CASSLRRGGGTDTQYF
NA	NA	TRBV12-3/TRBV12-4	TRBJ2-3	TGTGCCAGCAGTTTTTTCCCCCGGGGGTATACGCAGTATTTT	CASSFFPRGYTQYF
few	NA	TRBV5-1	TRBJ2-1	TGCGCCAGCAGCTTGAACAGGGTGGTCAATGAGCAGTTCTTC	CASSLNRVVNEQFF
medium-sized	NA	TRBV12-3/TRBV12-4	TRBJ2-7	TGTGCCAGCAGCTTAGGGCAGACCTACGAGCAGTACTTC	CASSLGQTYEQYF
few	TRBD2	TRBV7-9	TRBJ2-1	TGTGCCAGCAGCTCGCAGACTAGCGGGGGGGCCGGTGAGCAGTTCTTC	CASSSQTSGGAGEQFF
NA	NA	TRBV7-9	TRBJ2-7	TGTGCCAGCAGCTTAGCTGGGCTAGCCTGGGGCGAGCAGTACTTC	CASSLAGLAWGEQYF
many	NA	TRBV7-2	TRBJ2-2	TGTGCCAGCAACGGAGGGCCTGGCACCGGGGAGCTGTTTTTT	CASNGGPGTGELFF
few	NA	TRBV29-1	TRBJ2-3	TGCAGCGTTGACAGACGATCGAGCACAGATACGCAGTATTTT	CSVDRRSSTDTQYF
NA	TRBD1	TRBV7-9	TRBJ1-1	TGTGCCAGCAGCCCCTGGACAGGGTCAATGGACACTGAAGCTTTCTTT	CASSPWTGSMDTEAFF
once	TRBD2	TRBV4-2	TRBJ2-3	TGTGCCAGCAGCCTCGGACTAGCGGGGGGGCATTTTCCAGATACGCAGTATTTT	CASSLGLAGGHFPDTQYF
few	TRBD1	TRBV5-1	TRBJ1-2	TGCGCCAGTAAATCCGGGACAGTTAACTATGGCTACACCTTC	CASKSGTVNYGYTF
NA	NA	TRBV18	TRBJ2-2	TGTGCCAGCTCACCACTGAATCAACCCGCGAACACCGGGGAGCTGTTTTTT	CASSPLNQPANTGELFF
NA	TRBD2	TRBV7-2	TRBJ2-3	TGTGCCAGCAGCTTCCCTCAAACGACTCAAGGTCGGACTAGCGGTAGCACAGATACGCAGTATTTT	CASSFPQTTQGRTSGSTDTQYF
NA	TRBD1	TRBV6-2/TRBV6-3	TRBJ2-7	TGTGCCAGCAGCGATCCGGCCGGGACAGCGAAATTCTCCTACGAGCAGTACTTC	CASSDPAGTAKFSYEQYF
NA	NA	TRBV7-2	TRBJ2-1	TGTGCCAGCAGGCGGGACTTCACGATAGATGAGCAGTTCTTC	CASRRDFTIDEQFF
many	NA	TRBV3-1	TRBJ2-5	TGTGCCAGCAGCCAGCAGGGCGAGACCCAGTACTTC	CASSQQGETQYF
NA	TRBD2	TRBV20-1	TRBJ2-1	TGCAGTGCCGAGTCGTGGCGGGAGGACTACAATGAGCAGTTCTTC	CSAESWREDYNEQFF
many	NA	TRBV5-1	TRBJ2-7	TGCGCCAGCAGCTTGGAGGGGGGGAGTAGCTACGAGCAGTACTTC	CASSLEGGSSYEQYF
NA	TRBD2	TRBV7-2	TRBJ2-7	TGTGCCAGCAGCTTAGGCGGGAGGACACACGAGCAGTACTTC	CASSLGGRTHEQYF
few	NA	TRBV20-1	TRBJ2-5	TGCAGTGCTAGAAACCTACGGGGCTCTCAAGAGACCCAGTACTTC	CSARNLRGSQETQYF
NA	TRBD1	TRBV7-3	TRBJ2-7	TGTGCCAGCAGCCCCACACCGGGACAGACTCGCGACTTC	CASSPTPGQTRDF
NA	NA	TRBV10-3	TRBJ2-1	TGTGCCATCGGCGGTGTGGGTGAGCAGTTCTTC	CAIGGVGEQFF
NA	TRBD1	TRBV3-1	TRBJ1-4	TGTGCCAGCAGCCCTCGGACAGGGCGTGAAAAACTGTTTTTT	CASSPRTGREKLFF
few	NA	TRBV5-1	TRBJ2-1	TGCGCCAGCAGCTTGGAGCCGGGGCGAGGGCAGTTCTTC	CASSLEPGRGQFF
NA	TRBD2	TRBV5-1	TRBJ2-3	TGCGCCAGCAGCTTGAGCGGGAGTATGAATACGCAGTATTTT	CASSLSGSMNTQYF
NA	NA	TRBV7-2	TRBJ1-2	TGTGCCAGCAGCTTACAGAGACAAGGCTACACCTTC	CASSLQRQGYTF
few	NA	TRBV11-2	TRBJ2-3	TGTGCCAGCAGCCACGTTGGGACAGATACGCAGTATTTT	CASSHVGTDTQYF
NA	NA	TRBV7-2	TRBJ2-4	TGTGCCAGCAGCGCCGACCGGGGCGTTCAGTACTTC	CASSADRGVQYF
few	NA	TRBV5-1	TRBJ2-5	TGCGCCAGCAGCTCACGACAGATCCAAGAGACCCAGTACTTC	CASSSRQIQETQYF
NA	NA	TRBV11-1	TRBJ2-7	TGTGCCAGCAGCTTAGATGCGGGGCTAGACTCATCTTCCTACGAGCAGTACTTC	CASSLDAGLDSSSYEQYF